This paragraph covers one T cell receptor beta chain sequence. The antigen is not known. The data are from a study of T cell responses to AZD1222 COVID-19 vaccine. General study results and limits: Seropositivity was recorded at baseline in only a handful of AZD1222 recipients. An increase in Spike-specific TCR breadth and depth was observed after two AZD1222 doses.

TCRdb's table, derived via immunoSEQ multiplex PCR, lists solely in-frame clones and lacks some. The repertoire holds about 180,000 clones, with around nine tenths as singletons. Pooling covered second doses at about 4 or about 12 weeks. Trimming took 6 bases from V and 4 from J, leaving 18 bases between them. Germline V gene sequence: CDR1 MNHEY, CDR2 SVGEGT. This CDR3 contains 16 residues. The TCR comes from an adult who received the AZD1222 COVID-19 vaccine. Specimen: peripheral blood, collected 28 days after the second AZD1222 dose. This chain joins TRBV6-2 or TRBV6-3 and TRBJ2-2; D possibly corresponds to TRBD2 (6 bases). This CDR3 reads CASSPREAPSTGELFF. CDR3 nucleotide sequence: TGTGCCAGCAGCCCTAGGGAGGCCCCGAGCACCGGGGAGCTGTTTTTT.